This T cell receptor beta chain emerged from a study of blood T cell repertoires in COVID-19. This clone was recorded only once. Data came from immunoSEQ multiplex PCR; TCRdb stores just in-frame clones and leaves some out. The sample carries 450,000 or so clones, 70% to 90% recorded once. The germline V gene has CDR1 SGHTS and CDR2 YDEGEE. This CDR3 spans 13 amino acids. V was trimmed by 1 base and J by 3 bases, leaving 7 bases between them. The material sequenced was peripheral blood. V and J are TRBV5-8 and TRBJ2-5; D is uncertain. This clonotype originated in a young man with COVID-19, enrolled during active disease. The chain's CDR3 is CASSLLAEETQYF. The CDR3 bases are TGTGCCAGCAGCTTGCTGGCAGAAGAGACCCAGTACTTC.